The rows below give T cell receptor beta chains drawn from one sample of a study of PD-1 blockade in classical Hodgkin lymphoma. TCRdb's copy holds only in-frame clones and misses some; the assay was immunoSEQ multiplex PCR. The sample holds 5,500 to 9,000 clones; roughly three quarters are singletons and the top ten take approximately 35%. The sample here was peripheral blood mononuclear cells (PBMCs), taken before the second cycle of nivolumab. Receptors originate from a human donor with classical Hodgkin lymphoma. The CDR3 runs from the conserved cysteine through the conserved F or W. A D gene is named only where the DNA matches it firmly. Expanded clones get a size class; other rows say once, few or many, or leave the size out.

v_call,clone_size,d_call,j_call,cdr3_nt,cdr3_aa
TRBV28,-,TRBD1,TRBJ2-7,TGTGCCAGCAGTTTCGGGACAGGCTACGAGCAGTACTTC,CASSFGTGYEQYF
TRBV28,once,TRBD2,TRBJ2-3,TGTGCCAGCAGTCGAGGACTAGCGGGGGCCCCTAGCACAGATACGCAGTATTTT,CASSRGLAGAPSTDTQYF
TRBV4-1,-,-,TRBJ1-4,TGCGCCAGCAGCCAAGGACCCGCCAATGGAATGTGGCTGTTTTTT,CASSQGPANGMWLFF
TRBV5-8,few,TRBD1,TRBJ2-5,TGTGCCAGCAGCACGAAGTGGGACAGGGATGTACAAGAGACCCAGTACTTC,CASSTKWDRDVQETQYF
TRBV19,medium-sized,-,TRBJ1-2,TGTGCCAGTAGTATTCTCAGCGCCAACTATGGCTACACCTTC,CASSILSANYGYTF
TRBV7-9,-,-,TRBJ1-1,TGTGCCAGCAGCTTCTTGGGAGGTCTGGAGTACGAAGCTTTCTTT,CASSFLGGLEYEAFF
TRBV7-8,-,-,TRBJ2-2,TGTGCCAGCAGCACCACTCCCCAAGCCGGGGAGCTGTTTTTT,CASSTTPQAGELFF
TRBV11-2,-,TRBD1,TRBJ2-5,TGTGCCAGCAGCTTAGATCTTAGGGGGATGACAGGGCAAGAGACCCAGTACTTC,CASSLDLRGMTGQETQYF
TRBV2,medium-sized,-,TRBJ2-7,TGTGCCAGCAACGACGAATACTACGAGCAGTACTTC,CASNDEYYEQYF
TRBV25-1,-,-,TRBJ1-2,TGTGCCAGCAGTGCGCCCTCGGGGGGCGGCTACACCTTC,CASSAPSGGGYTF
TRBV7-9,-,-,TRBJ1-2,TGTGCCAGCAGCTTAGCCTCGCCTAGCGGTGGCTACACCTTC,CASSLASPSGGYTF
TRBV6-6,-,-,TRBJ1-6,TGTGCCAGCAGTGACCCCGTACTTGTCGATTCACCCCTCCACTTT,CASSDPVLVDSPLHF
TRBV19,-,-,TRBJ1-1,TGTGCCAGTAGTATAGTTTCGGGGGGGAACACTGAAGCTTTCTTT,CASSIVSGGNTEAFF
TRBV10-3,few,TRBD2,TRBJ2-1,TGTGCCACCCTGGACGGGGGGGCATTTGAGCAGTTCTTC,CATLDGGAFEQFF
TRBV4-1,-,TRBD1,TRBJ2-7,TGCGCCAGCAGCCAACAGGACAGGGGAAACCACGAGCAGTACTTC,CASSQQDRGNHEQYF
TRBV6-1,-,TRBD1,TRBJ1-5,TGTGCCAGCAGTGAGGGGACAGCCCGGAGGGATCAGCCCCAGCATTTT,CASSEGTARRDQPQHF
TRBV7-2,-,-,TRBJ2-3,TGTGCCAGCAGCTTAGGCGGAGCTAGCACAGATACGCAGTATTTT,CASSLGGASTDTQYF
TRBV6-1,-,TRBD1,TRBJ1-2,TGTGCCAGCAGTGAAGCGGTGAGGGGGCCGGGGTATGGCTACACCTTC,CASSEAVRGPGYGYTF
TRBV9,-,-,TRBJ2-7,TGTGCCAGCAGCGCACACAGAAATTCCTACGAGCAGTACTTC,CASSAHRNSYEQYF
TRBV27,-,-,TRBJ2-7,TGTGCCAGCAGTTCTAACGCCCCATCAGGACCCCAGTGGTCCTACGAGCAGTACTTC,CASSSNAPSGPQWSYEQYF
TRBV5-6,once,-,TRBJ2-3,TGTGCCAGCAGCTTGGCCAGATTCAGGGATCGGACAGATACGCAGTATTTT,CASSLARFRDRTDTQYF
TRBV7-2,-,TRBD1,TRBJ2-7,TGTGCCAGCAGCATACAGGGGGTCGGGACCACCTACGAGCAGTACTTC,CASSIQGVGTTYEQYF
TRBV27,-,-,TRBJ2-6,TGTGCCAGCAGTTATCGAAACGGGGGAAACTCTGGGGCCAACGTCCTGACTTTC,CASSYRNGGNSGANVLTF
TRBV19,-,-,TRBJ1-6,TGTGCCAGTAGTATAGGACCAGGGGATTATAATTCACCCCTCCACTTT,CASSIGPGDYNSPLHF
TRBV9,-,TRBD1,TRBJ2-7,TGTGCCAGCAGCCAGGGACAGGGGCCGACCTACGAGCAGTACTTC,CASSQGQGPTYEQYF
TRBV30,-,-,TRBJ2-2,TGTGCCTGGAGTGTAGGCGGGGAGCTGTTTTTT,CAWSVGGELFF
TRBV19,-,-,TRBJ1-4,TGTGCCAGTATGGGTGTAGAACTGGGAGAAAAACTGTTTTTT,CASMGVELGEKLFF
TRBV27,-,-,TRBJ1-1,TGTGCCAGCAGTTTAAGCTTGGACACTGAAGCTTTCTTT,CASSLSLDTEAFF
TRBV29-1,-,-,TRBJ1-4,TGCAGCGTTGACCCGGCAGGATACGGGGAAAAACTGTTTTTT,CSVDPAGYGEKLFF
TRBV12-2,-,-,TRBJ2-7,TGTGCAAGTCGCTTGGACTCCTACGAGCAGTACTTC,CASRLDSYEQYF
TRBV18,-,TRBD1,TRBJ1-3,TGTGCCAGCTCACAGGGACAGTCCCGGAACACCATATATTTT,CASSQGQSRNTIYF
TRBV11-3,-,-,TRBJ2-1,TGTGCCAGCAGCTCAGATTCCGGGACCCTGGGGGAGCAGTTCTTC,CASSSDSGTLGEQFF
TRBV5-1,once,-,TRBJ2-5,TGCGCCAGCAGCTCCGACACTGGAGAGACCCAGTACTTC,CASSSDTGETQYF
TRBV7-8,few,-,TRBJ1-2,TGTGCCAGCAGCTTGAGAGGGTCCTTGCGGGGCTACACCTTC,CASSLRGSLRGYTF
TRBV4-1,-,TRBD1,TRBJ2-5,TGCGCCAGCAGCCAGGCGGCAGGGGGATATCAAGAGACCCAGTACTTC,CASSQAAGGYQETQYF
TRBV15,-,TRBD1,TRBJ1-5,TGTGCCACCAGCAGGGGACAGGGGGCTAACAATCAGCCCCAGCATTTT,CATSRGQGANNQPQHF
TRBV25-1,medium-sized,-,TRBJ1-1,TGTGCCAGCAGTGACAGTGACATGAACACTGAAGCTTTCTTT,CASSDSDMNTEAFF
TRBV19,-,-,TRBJ1-5,TGTGCCAGTAGTACGACAGGTAGCAATCAGCCCCAGCATTTT,CASSTTGSNQPQHF
TRBV28,-,TRBD1,TRBJ1-5,TGTGCCAGCATCCCCGGACAGGGGGTGGATCAGCCCCAGCATTTT,CASIPGQGVDQPQHF
TRBV7-8,few,TRBD1,TRBJ2-1,TGTGCCAGCAGCCGGGGACAGGTCTACAATGAGCAGTTCTTC,CASSRGQVYNEQFF
TRBV5-1,-,TRBD2,TRBJ2-1,TGCGCCAGCAGCTTGGAGGCTAGCGGGAGTAATGAGCAGTTCTTC,CASSLEASGSNEQFF
TRBV19,medium-sized,TRBD1,TRBJ2-7,TGTGCCAGTAGTCAGGGGGCTTTCAACGAGCAGTACTTC,CASSQGAFNEQYF
TRBV2,few,-,TRBJ2-7,TGTGCCAGCAGTGACGAAACCTACGAGCAGTACTTC,CASSDETYEQYF
TRBV28,-,-,TRBJ1-6,TGTGCCAGCAGCCCTACAAGGAGCTCCTATAATTCACCCCTCCACTTT,CASSPTRSSYNSPLHF
TRBV7-6,-,-,TRBJ2-1,TGTGCCAGCAGCCGAACCGGGAGTGGCTACAATGAGCAGTTCTTC,CASSRTGSGYNEQFF
TRBV6-1,-,-,TRBJ2-1,TGTGCCAGCAATACAGGAGTCTCCTACAATGAGCAGTTCTTC,CASNTGVSYNEQFF
TRBV6-5,few,TRBD1,TRBJ1-2,TGTGCCAGCAGTTATCGCGGACAGGGGTCCTATGGCTACACCTTC,CASSYRGQGSYGYTF
TRBV5-4,-,TRBD2,TRBJ2-3,TGTGCCAGCAGCGTGGGACTAGCGGGGGGAACAGATACGCAGTATTTT,CASSVGLAGGTDTQYF
TRBV21-1,-,-,TRBJ2-7,TGTGCCAGCAGCAAAGTGGGCCCGACTAGCGGCCCCCCCTACGAGCAGTACTTC,CASSKVGPTSGPPYEQYF
TRBV19,-,TRBD2,TRBJ2-1,TGTGCCAGTAGTATAGATAGCGGGTTAAACTACAATGAGCAGTTCTTC,CASSIDSGLNYNEQFF
TRBV27,-,-,TRBJ2-5,TGTGCCAGCAGTCACCAGCTGGCCACACAAGAGACCCAGTACTTC,CASSHQLATQETQYF
TRBV28,few,TRBD2,TRBJ2-1,TGTGCCAGCAGTTGGGGCGGGGCGGGAGGGTTCAATGAGCAGTTCTTC,CASSWGGAGGFNEQFF
TRBV4-1,-,-,TRBJ2-1,TGCGCCAGCAGCCCCCGGGGCCCGACAACCTCCAATGAGCAGTTCTTC,CASSPRGPTTSNEQFF